These 26 T cell receptor beta chains came from one sample sequenced in a study of T cells in Graves' hyperthyroidism and ophthalmopathy. What was amplified from RNA transcripts were TCR beta CDR3 regions. HTBI primers were employed in a first-round RT-PCR of the TCR CDR3. TCRdb re-called the multiplex PCR reads with MiXCR, one entry per CDR3 protein. The sample holds 550,000 to 800,000 distinct CDR3 sequences, 15% to 20% seen once. Sequenced input: blood. The receptor set was obtained from a man aged 18-30 years with Graves' hyperthyroidism.

The chain recombines TRBV29-1 with TRBJ1-4, with D perhaps TRBD1 (5 bases). Germline V gives CDR1 SQVTM, CDR2 ANQGSEA. The germline V and J ends were trimmed by 3 bases and 3 bases, with 11 bases remaining between them. The length of the CDR3 is 14 residues. In nucleotides, the CDR3 is TGCAGCGTTGACAGGGAGGGTTCTAATGAAAAACTGTTTTTT. Its translation: CSVDREGSNEKLFF.

As to this clonotype: Because the CDR3's place on the DNA is in doubt, the DNA is left out and the CDR3 is given as listed by TCRdb. This CDR3 is CASSFYICSADGTKISYEQYF. V and J are TRBV5-6 and TRBJ2-7; no check of the table's D call, TRBD1, against the DNA was made. The CDR3 is made up of 21 amino acids, end residues included. Germline V CDR1 and CDR2: SGHDT, YYEEEE.

This clonotype appeared a few times. V and J are TRBV10-3 and TRBJ2-7, with D possibly being TRBD2 (5 bases). Looked up from germline, CDR1 is ENHRY and CDR2 is SYGVKD. V lost 6 bases, J lost 3 bases, and 18 bases lay in between. CDR3 length equals 15 residues. CDR3 loop: CAISGSGANNYEQYF. The CDR3 DNA follows: TGTGCCATCAGCGGCAGCGGAGCGAATAACTACGAGCAGTACTTC.

This clonotype was counted between two and nine times. The rearrangement uses TRBV18 and TRBJ2-3, with D possibly TRBD2 on 6 matching bases. V lost 1 base and J lost 0, with 8 bases in between. Germline loops: CDR1 KGHSH, CDR2 LQKENI. The CDR3 has 15 amino acids. The CDR3 nucleotides are TGTGCCAGCTCACCACTCGGGACTAGCACAGATACGCAGTATTTT. This gives the protein CASSPLGTSTDTQYF.

This clonotype showed up many times. This chain links TRBV18 with TRBJ2-7; the match to TRBD1 covers 7 bases. V shed 3 bases, J shed 4 bases, and the junction held 6 bases outside the gene matches. CDR1 and CDR2 (germline): KGHSH, LQKENI. The CDR3 totals 14 residues. The CDR3 nucleotides are TGTGCCAGCTCACCCCCGGGACAGCTATACGAGCAGTACTTC. Translation gives CASSPPGQLYEQYF.

This clonotype was counted only a few times. The chain combines TRBV20-1 with TRBJ1-5; D is unclear. CDR3 size: 12 residues. The germline V and J ends were trimmed by 0 bases and 11 bases, with 11 bases remaining between them. CDR1 DFQATT and CDR2 SNEGSKA come from the germline V gene (reference sequence). CDR3 amino acids: CSARDPRLTQHF. CDR3 DNA sequence: TGCAGTGCTAGAGATCCCCGTTTGACCCAGCATTTT.

Concerning this clonotype: This may arise from a read error, as a much more abundant clone is one base away. The rearrangement links TRBV11-2 to TRBJ2-7; a weak D match, TRBD1 (6 bases). Germline CDR1 and CDR2: SGHAT and FQNNGV. Deletions cut 7 bases from V and 6 bases from J, with 19 bases between. This CDR3 is built from 14 residues. CDR3 in amino acids: CASTSGRGACEQYF. DNA for the CDR3: TGTGCCAGCACATCGGGCAGGGGTGCCTGCGAGCAGTACTTC.

V is TRBV19 and J is TRBJ2-7; D gene ambiguous. V was clipped by 5 bases and J by 4 bases, with 15 bases between them. The CDR3 consists of 14 residues. CDR1 LNHDA and CDR2 SQIVND come from the germline V gene (reference sequence). The CDR3: CASSRETAGYEQYF. The CDR3 DNA is TGTGCCAGTAGTCGAGAGACCGCAGGTTACGAGCAGTACTTC. The full variable domain, with the rest looked up from reference TRBV19 and TRBJ2-7, is DGGITQSPKYLFRKEGQNVTLSCEQNLNHDAMYWYRQDPGQGLRLIYYSQIVNDFQKGDIAEGYSVSREKKESFPLTVTSAQKNPTAFYLCASSRETAGYEQYFGPGTRLTVT.

This clonotype was seen more than once but under ten times. V and J are TRBV7-9 and TRBJ2-5; D gene ambiguous. V was pared by 11 bases and J by 2 bases, with 21 bases between. This CDR3 region has 15 residues. CDR1 and CDR2 (germline): SEHNR, FQNEAQ (reference sequence). The CDR3 is CAFSFSRRDQETQYF. The DNA for the CDR3 is TGTGCCTTTTCCTTCAGCAGGAGAGATCAAGAGACCCAGTACTTC. Combining the CDR3 with reference TRBV7-9 and TRBJ2-5 gives the whole variable domain DTGVSQNPRHKITKRGQNVTFRCDPISEHNRLYWYRQTLGQGPEFLTYFQNEAQLEKSRLLSDRFSAERPKGSFSTLEIQRTEQGDSAMYLCAFSFSRRDQETQYFGPGTRLLVL.

The chain links TRBV10-1 to TRBJ1-5, with 8 nucleotides matching TRBD1. The CDR3 length is 16 residues. The germline V gene encodes CDR1 WNHNN and CDR2 SYGVQD (reference sequence). The CDR3 sequence is CALVCPTGDPNQPQHF. CDR3 DNA sequence: TGCGCGTTAGTTTGCCCGACAGGGGACCCCAATCAGCCCCAGCATTTT.

This clonotype was recorded many times. The gene calls are TRBV7-2 and TRBJ2-5; the D gene could be TRBD1 or TRBD2 (5 bases each). The ends were cut back, 2 bases at V and 5 bases at J, with 18 bases in the middle. CDR3 length: 16 amino acids. Looked up from germline, CDR1 is SGHTA and CDR2 is FQGNSA. The CDR3 spells CASSLLGDSVLETQYF. The CDR3 coding sequence is TGTGCCAGCAGCTTATTGGGGGATTCGGTGTTGGAGACCCAGTACTTC.

Concerning this clonotype: One junction end does not reproduce the germline sequence, and a read error may be involved. The V gene is TRBV2, the J gene TRBJ1-2; D is unclear. CDR1 SNHLY and CDR2 FYNNEI come from the germline V gene. This CDR3 is built from 11 residues. The CDR3 region has the DNA TGTGCCAGCAGTGAGGACTGGCGACCGTCCTTC. This codes for CASSEDWRPSF.

The CDR3 spells CALEAQYF. CDR3 DNA: TGTGCTCTCGAGGCCCAGTACTTC. The chain employs TRBV5-6 and TRBJ2-5, with D unresolved. CDR3 size: 8 residues. Germline V CDR1 and CDR2: SGHDT, YYEEEE.

The chain employs TRBV27 and TRBJ1-1, with 12 positions matching TRBD1. Losses at the gene ends were 4 bases for V and 6 bases for J; bases not matched to a gene: 3. The CDR3 has 14 residues. Germline CDR1 and CDR2: MNHEY and SMNVEV (reference sequence). The CDR3: CASSWGQGASEAFF. CDR3 bases: TGTGCCAGCAGTTGGGGACAGGGGGCGTCTGAAGCTTTCTTT.

The chain is built from TRBV4-2 and TRBJ1-1; D uncertain. Germline V gives CDR1 LGHNA, CDR2 YNFKEQ. The CDR3 consists of 15 residues. V lost 2 bases to trimming and J lost 1 base, with 11 bases between them. The CDR3 loop is CASSQRPEGNTEAFF. CDR3 DNA: TGTGCCAGCAGCCAAAGGCCCGAGGGGAACACTGAAGCTTTCTTT.

This clonotype was seen ten or more times. The chain is built from TRBV30 and TRBJ1-5; D is undetermined. V was pared by 4 bases and J by 4 bases, with 14 bases between. The CDR3 is 14 residues long. CDR1 GTSNPN and CDR2 SVGIG come from the germline V gene (reference sequence). CDR3 protein: CAWTRTDNNQPQHF. CDR3 nucleotides: TGTGCCTGGACACGGACCGACAATAATCAGCCCCAGCATTTT.

This clonotype was detected ten times or more. The chain employs TRBV28 and TRBJ1-1; D remains ambiguous. Trimming took 8 bases from V and 0 from J, leaving 10 bases between them. The CDR3 runs 13 residues. The germline V gene has CDR1 MDHEN and CDR2 SYDVKM. CDR3 coding DNA: TGTGCCAGCGACGTAGGATTGAACACTGAAGCTTTCTTT. This translates into CASDVGLNTEAFF.

This chain uses TRBV9 with TRBJ2-5; a possible D gene is TRBD2 (6 bases). The CDR3 is made up of 16 amino acids. V was shortened by 0 bases and J by 4 bases, with 16 bases between the two germline ends. Per germline, CDR1 SGDLS and CDR2 YYNGEE. The chain's CDR3 is CASSVGASALGETQYF. As DNA, the CDR3 is TGTGCCAGCAGCGTAGGGGCTAGCGCCTTGGGAGAGACCCAGTACTTC.

V gene TRBV27 combines with J gene TRBJ2-1; the match to TRBD2 covers 11 bases. Germline V CDR1 and CDR2: MNHEY, SMNVEV (reference sequence). This CDR3 comprises 18 residues. With 2 bases clipped from V and 10 bases from J, the junction kept 16 bases outside the gene matches. CDR3 in DNA: TGTGCCAGCAGTTTACCGACCGAAACTAGCGGGAGCTTATGGGAGCAGTTCTTC. The encoded protein is CASSLPTETSGSLWEQFF.

At least ten counts were recorded for this clonotype. The chain recombines TRBV28 with TRBJ2-7, with 11 bases lining up with TRBD2. The germline V gene encodes CDR1 MDHEN and CDR2 SYDVKM. V was pared by 2 bases and J by 3 bases, with 6 bases of the junction left unmatched. CDR3 length equals 16 residues. The CDR3 DNA follows: TGTGCCAGCAGTTTAATCGGGACTAGCGGTCGCTACGAGCAGTACTTC. It codes for CASSLIGTSGRYEQYF.

This clonotype came up many times. The germline gene is not matched at one end of the junction; a read error may be the cause. The V and J genes are TRBV5-1 and TRBJ2-2, with no clear D. The CDR3 spans 11 residues. Germline V gives CDR1 SGHRS, CDR2 YFSETQ. The CDR3 DNA is TGTGCCAGCAGCTTCGCCGGGGAGCTGTTTTTT. This gives the protein CASSFAGELFF.

The V and J genes are TRBV11-1 and TRBJ2-1; 14 bases are a match to TRBD2. CDR3 length equals 15 residues. Trimming cost V 6 bases and J 7 bases; bases outside gene matches: 5. Germline CDR1 is SGHAT and CDR2 is FQDESV (reference sequence). This chain's CDR3 is CASSVGTSGRNEQFF. The CDR3 nucleotides read TGTGCCAGCAGTGTCGGGACTAGCGGGAGAAATGAGCAGTTCTTC.

The V call is TRBV7-9, the J call TRBJ2-3, with no clear D. Germline CDR1 SEHNR, CDR2 FQNEAQ (reference sequence). The length of the CDR3 is 14 residues. V lost 7 bases to trimming and J lost 0 bases, with 11 bases between them. The CDR3 nucleotides are TGTGCCAGCAACCCGTCGACTAGCACAGATACGCAGTATTTT. Translated, it gives CASNPSTSTDTQYF.

The sample holds a few counts of this clonotype. The chain carries TRBV7-8 and TRBJ2-5; no clear D. The CDR3 is 12 amino acids. CDR1 is SGHVS, CDR2 FQNEAQ, per germline. V was clipped by 2 bases and J by 7 bases, with 8 bases between them. The CDR3 here is CASSLSKLTQYF. CDR3 nucleotides: TGTGCCAGCAGCTTATCCAAGTTGACCCAGTACTTC.

This clonotype was recorded many times. The V gene is TRBV20-1, the J gene TRBJ2-1; tentatively, D is TRBD2 (5 bases). Germline lookup yields CDR1 DFQATT and CDR2 SNEGSKA (reference sequence). Trimming removed 1 base at V and 4 bases at J, with 14 bases between. This CDR3 has 15 amino acids. This CDR3 reads CSARGNLATYNEQFF. The DNA of the CDR3 is TGCAGTGCTAGAGGGAATCTAGCCACTTACAATGAGCAGTTCTTC.

In its sample, this clonotype was seen a few times. The chain is built from TRBV7-3 and TRBJ2-1; 8 nucleotides align to TRBD1. The V gene's germline CDR1 is SGHTA and CDR2 FQGTGA. The V and J ends lost 5 bases and 2 bases, in that order; junction bases with no gene match: 5. This CDR3 is built from 15 residues. The CDR3 region has the DNA TGTGCCAGCAGCCCCGACAGGGGAACCTACAATGAGCAGTTCTTC. It yields the protein CASSPDRGTYNEQFF.